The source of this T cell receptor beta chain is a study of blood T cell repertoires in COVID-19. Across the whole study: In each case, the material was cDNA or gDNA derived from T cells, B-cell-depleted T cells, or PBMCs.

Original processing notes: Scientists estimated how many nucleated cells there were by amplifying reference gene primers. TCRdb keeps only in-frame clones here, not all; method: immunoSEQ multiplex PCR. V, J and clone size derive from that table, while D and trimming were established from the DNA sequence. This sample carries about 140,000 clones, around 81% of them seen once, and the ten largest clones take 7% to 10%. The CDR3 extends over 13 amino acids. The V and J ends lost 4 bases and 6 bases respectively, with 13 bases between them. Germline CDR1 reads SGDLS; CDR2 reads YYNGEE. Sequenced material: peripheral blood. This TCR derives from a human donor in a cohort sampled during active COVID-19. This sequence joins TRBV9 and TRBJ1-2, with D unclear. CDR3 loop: CASSPRRVHGYTF. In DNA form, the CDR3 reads TGTGCCAGCAGCCCAAGGAGGGTCCATGGCTACACCTTC.